A single sample gave rise to the 22 T cell receptor beta chains below, sequenced in a study of OX40 agonist ivuxolimab in advanced cancers. Data came from immunoSEQ multiplex PCR; TCRdb stores just in-frame clones and leaves some out. The table records approximately 69,000 clones, around 87% of them present only once. The starting material was CD4+ or CD8+ T cells sorted from blood, obtained in a trial of the OX40 agonist ivuxolimab. Receptors were obtained from an adult with an advanced solid tumor such as melanoma, head and neck, liver or kidney cancer.

The chain couples TRBV28 to TRBJ1-1; TRBD1 might be the D (5 bases). This CDR3 has 16 amino acids. Germline-derived CDR1 and CDR2 are MDHEN and SYDVKM. V lost 7 bases, J lost 6 bases, and 24 bases lay in between. CDR3 sequence: CASTGAAAGSNPEAFF. CDR3 bases: TGTGCCAGCACCGGTGCGGCGGCAGGGTCAAACCCTGAAGCTTTCTTT.

The chain couples TRBV7-2 to TRBJ1-5; 7 bases line up with TRBD1. The CDR3 length is 15 residues. Germline V gives CDR1 SGHTA, CDR2 FQGNSA. V lost 4 bases to trimming and J lost 3 bases; unmatched junction nucleotides: 6. The DNA of the CDR3 is TGTGCCAGCAGCTGGGATGACAGGGTCAATCAGCCCCAGCATTTT. Protein product: CASSWDDRVNQPQHF.

This chain connects TRBV19 to TRBJ2-5; D is unresolved. This CDR3 is 13 amino acids long. Looked up from germline, CDR1 is LNHDA and CDR2 is SQIVND (reference sequence). Trimming took off 4 bases at V and 4 bases at J, with 10 bases between the two ends. The CDR3 spells CASSTLVRETQYF. The CDR3 nucleotides read TGTGCCAGTAGTACTCTAGTTCGAGAGACCCAGTACTTC. The full variable domain, rest sourced from reference TRBV19 and TRBJ2-5, is DGGITQSPKYLFRKEGQNVTLSCEQNLNHDAMYWYRQDPGQGLRLIYYSQIVNDFQKGDIAEGYSVSREKKESFPLTVTSAQKNPTAFYLCASSTLVRETQYFGPGTRLLVL.

The chain employs TRBV4-1 and TRBJ2-3; the match to TRBD2 covers 10 bases. With V trimmed by 0 bases and J by 5 bases, 11 bases remained unmatched. The CDR3 spans 18 residues. Germline lookup yields CDR1 MGHRA and CDR2 YSYEKL. The CDR3 here is CASSQDVASGSGEDTQYF. The DNA for the CDR3 is TGCGCCAGCAGCCAAGATGTGGCTAGCGGGAGTGGAGAAGATACGCAGTATTTT.

This clone is a singleton in its sample. The chain combines TRBV19 with TRBJ2-1; 10 bases fit TRBD2. The J segment lost 6 bases and the V segment lost 1 base, leaving 6 bases of the junction unmatched. From germline, CDR1 is LNHDA and CDR2 SQIVND (reference sequence). The CDR3 length is 16 residues. CDR3 bases: TGTGCCAGTAGTATAGGAAGCCTAGCGGGAGTCAATGAGCAGTTCTTC. This encodes CASSIGSLAGVNEQFF.

The genes are TRBV6-5 and TRBJ2-7; D perhaps matches TRBD1 (5 bases). Germline-derived CDR1 and CDR2 are MNHEY and SVGAGI. The CDR3 extends over 14 amino acids. V was trimmed by 2 bases and J by 6 bases, leaving 14 bases between them. The CDR3 nucleotides read TGTGCCAGCAGTTACACCCACCAGGGTGGCGAGCAGTACTTC. Protein product: CASSYTHQGGEQYF.

The chain combines TRBV27 with TRBJ2-5; weak D call: TRBD1 (6 bases). Germline V CDR1 and CDR2: MNHEY, SMNVEV (reference sequence). Between the trimmed V and J ends, which lost 5 bases and 4 bases, there was a span of 20 bases. The CDR3 has 16 amino acids. This CDR3 reads CASSTPRGGGGETQYF. CDR3 in DNA: TGTGCCAGCAGTACCCCTCGAGGGGGTGGCGGAGAGACCCAGTACTTC.

The CDR3 coding sequence is TGTGCCAGCGGGGGGGCGGGAGAGGACGAGCAGTACTTC. Its protein product is CASGGAGEDEQYF. This chain connects TRBV6-4 to TRBJ2-7; the D gene is possibly TRBD2 (7 bases). The CDR3 is 13 residues long. Trimming pared 8 bases from V and 5 bases from J, leaving 16 bases between. Germline V gene lookup returns CDR1 MRHNA and CDR2 SNTAGT.

The chain links TRBV2 to TRBJ2-5, with 11 nucleotides matching TRBD1. The CDR3 totals 17 residues. Germline lookup yields CDR1 SNHLY and CDR2 FYNNEI. With V trimmed by 1 base and J by 5 bases, 9 bases remained unmatched. The CDR3 reads CASSEGRTGGARETQYF. The DNA for the CDR3 is TGTGCCAGCAGTGAAGGAAGGACAGGGGGCGCTCGGGAGACCCAGTACTTC.

The rearrangement joins TRBV7-9 to TRBJ2-5; D gene unclear. The CDR3 covers 15 residues. Germline assignment: CDR1 SEHNR and CDR2 FQNEAQ (reference sequence). Trimming left V 1 base short and J 1 base short, with 10 bases between. CDR3 DNA: TGTGCCAGCAGCTTAGAGGCACGACCCCAAGAGACCCAGTACTTC. Protein: CASSLEARPQETQYF.

The chain is built from TRBV28 and TRBJ2-4; D may be TRBD2 (7 bases). The CDR3 covers 15 residues. The ends were cut back, 6 bases at V and 3 bases at J, with 15 bases in the middle. CDR1 and CDR2 (germline): MDHEN, SYDVKM. Written as DNA, the CDR3 is TGTGCCAGCAGCCATGGGGGGGCAGACAAAAACATTCAGTACTTC. Amino acids: CASSHGGADKNIQYF.

This clone was detected once. The V gene is TRBV5-1, the J gene TRBJ2-4, with TRBD2 matching 8 bases. This CDR3 is 18 amino acids long. Germline V gene lookup returns CDR1 SGHRS and CDR2 YFSETQ. V trimming: 4 bases; J trimming: 0 bases; junction bases outside the gene matches: 12. As DNA, the CDR3 is TGCGCCAGCAGCGGGTTCCGGGAGGGTTCTTTAGCCAAAAACATTCAGTACTTC. Protein sequence: CASSGFREGSLAKNIQYF.

The chain recombines TRBV7-3 with TRBJ1-1; no reliable D call. The CDR3 covers 13 residues. V lost 5 bases to trimming and J lost 6 bases, with 13 bases between them. Germline assignment: CDR1 SGHTA and CDR2 FQGTGA. The CDR3 sequence: CASSRTGGAEAFF. The CDR3 DNA is TGTGCCAGCAGCCGGACGGGCGGCGCTGAAGCTTTCTTT.

This clone appeared a few times. This chain joins TRBV5-1 and TRBJ2-1; 10 bases agree with TRBD2. Trimming took 3 bases from V and 7 from J; bases not matched to a gene: 7. This CDR3 region has 15 residues. CDR1 is SGHRS and CDR2 is YFSETQ in the germline V gene. The CDR3 sequence is CASSWSGTSANEQFF. As DNA, the CDR3 is TGCGCCAGCAGCTGGTCCGGGACTAGCGCAAATGAGCAGTTCTTC. The whole variable domain, filled in from reference TRBV5-1 and TRBJ2-1, reads KAGVTQTPRYLIKTRGQQVTLSCSPISGHRSVSWYQQTPGQGLQFLFEYFSETQRNKGNFPGRFSGRQFSNSRSEMNVSTLELGDSALYLCASSWSGTSANEQFFGPGTRLTVL.

Notes on this clone: Sequence at one end of the junction differs from germline and may be a read error. The gene calls are TRBV7-2 and TRBJ1-1, with TRBD1 identical over 8 bases. CDR3 size: 13 residues. Germline CDR1 SGHTA, CDR2 FQGNSA. In nucleotides, the CDR3 is TGTGCTAGCAGTTTGGACAGGGAGGCTGAAGCTTTCTTT. Protein product: CASSLDREAEAFF.

The chain employs TRBV25-1 and TRBJ2-2, with D tentatively TRBD2 (5 bases). The V end was cut by 8 bases, the J end by 3 bases, with 13 bases between. The germline gives CDR1 MGHDK, CDR2 SYGVNS. The CDR3 runs to 14 residues. This chain's CDR3 is CASSRAGDTGELFF. CDR3 nucleotides: TGTGCCAGCTCCCGGGCGGGCGACACCGGGGAGCTGTTTTTT.

This sequence joins TRBV23-1 and TRBJ2-1; a possible D gene is TRBD1 (6 bases). TRBV23-1 is an ORF, and what it does is uncertain. CDR3 size: 18 residues. Deletions cut 0 bases from V and 2 bases from J, with 17 bases between. Written as DNA, the CDR3 is TGCGCCAGCAGTCAATCTGGCAATCTGGACAGTCCCTACAATGAGCAGTTCTTC. Translating gives CASSQSGNLDSPYNEQFF.

The chain uses TRBV28 and TRBJ2-7; 12 nucleotides line up with TRBD1. This CDR3 contains 15 residues. The V segment lost 3 bases and the J segment 7 bases; nucleotides outside the gene matches: 7. Germline V gene sequence: CDR1 MDHEN, CDR2 SYDVKM. For the CDR3, the DNA is TGTGCCAGCAGTTTGCCGGGACAGGGGGCGAGTGAGCAGTACTTC. This sequence encodes CASSLPGQGASEQYF.

The DNA for the CDR3 is TGTGCCAGCAGGGGGGGCTCGGGCCGGGAGCTAGGCAATGAGCAGTTCTTC. Translating gives CASRGGSGRELGNEQFF. V and J are TRBV7-2 and TRBJ2-1, with D perhaps TRBD1 or TRBD2 (6 bases each). CDR3 size: 17 residues. The ends were cut back, 6 bases at V and 6 bases at J, with 24 bases in the middle. In germline, CDR1 is SGHTA, CDR2 FQGNSA.

This chain connects TRBV11-2 to TRBJ2-3; D is perhaps TRBD1 or TRBD2 (5 bases each). The CDR3 covers 14 residues. V lost 3 bases, J lost 5 bases, and 12 bases lay in between. Per the germline V gene, CDR1 is SGHAT and CDR2 is FQNNGV. As DNA, the CDR3 is TGTGCCAGCAGCTTCGGGACGGGTAGAGATACGCAGTATTTT. It codes for CASSFGTGRDTQYF.

This clone is a singleton in its sample. The V and J genes are TRBV28 and TRBJ2-6; D is uncertain. Trimming took off 10 bases at V and 1 base at J, with 11 bases between the two ends. Germline V gives CDR1 MDHEN, CDR2 SYDVKM. The CDR3 runs 14 residues. CDR3 coding DNA: TGTGCCACCACGCCGATATCTGGGGCCAACGTCCTGACTTTC. Translating it yields CATTPISGANVLTF.

V gene TRBV18 combines with J gene TRBJ2-5; the D is unclear. Germline V gene data show CDR1 as KGHSH and CDR2 as LQKENI. CDR3 length: 12 amino acids. V was cut by 3 bases and J by 5 bases, with 7 bases left in between. CDR3 sequence: CASSPVDETQYF. DNA for the CDR3: TGTGCCAGCTCACCCGTAGATGAGACCCAGTACTTC.